A selection of T cell receptor beta chains follows, all from one sample in a study of CD8 T cells in Susac syndrome. TCRdb re-derived calls from the immunoSEQ multiplex PCR reads in MiXCR, one entry per CDR3 protein. This repertoire shows about 190,000 distinct CDR3 sequences, more than 90% found once; its top ten account for 0.098%. The material sequenced was CD4+ T cells from PBMCs. The receptors originated from a human donor with Susac syndrome. The CDR3 runs from the conserved cysteine through the conserved F or W. A D gene is named only where the DNA matches it firmly. For some rows the clone size is stated as once, few or many, or as a class when expanded; others skip it.

CDR3 DNA,CDR3 protein,V gene,D gene,clone size,J gene
TGTGCCAGCAGTTTAGCGGGGTCAACCGGGGAGCTGTTTTTT,CASSLAGSTGELFF,TRBV12-3/TRBV12-4,-,-,TRBJ2-2
TGCGCCAGCAGCCGACCCGGGACAGGGAAAAACATTCAGTACTTC,CASSRPGTGKNIQYF,TRBV4-1,TRBD1,-,TRBJ2-4
TGTGCCTGGAGAAGATTGGGCAGGCTAACCTCTGGGGCCAACGTCCTGACTTTC,CAWRRLGRLTSGANVLTF,TRBV30,-,-,TRBJ2-6
TGCAGTGCTCCGGACATTGGTGAAAAACTGTTTTTT,CSAPDIGEKLFF,TRBV20-1,-,-,TRBJ1-4
TGTGCCAGCAGTTATACAGGACCGAACTATGGCTACACCTTC,CASSYTGPNYGYTF,TRBV6-5,-,-,TRBJ1-2
TGTGCCAGCAGTTGGGGGACAGTGTACGAGCAGTACTTC,CASSWGTVYEQYF,TRBV12-3/TRBV12-4,TRBD1,-,TRBJ2-7
TGCGCCAGCAGTGCGGAACAAGAGACCCAGTACTTC,CASSAEQETQYF,TRBV5-1,-,-,TRBJ2-5
TGTGCCAGCTCACCGGGAGGCCAAGAGACCCAGTACTTC,CASSPGGQETQYF,TRBV18,-,few,TRBJ2-5
TGCAGCGTACGTGCCGGGACTAGCGGGGGCCAAGGGACCGGGGAGCTGTTTTTT,CSVRAGTSGGQGTGELFF,TRBV29-1,TRBD2,-,TRBJ2-2
TGTGCCAGCAGCCGGCGGGGGACCCAAGAGACCCAGTACTTC,CASSRRGTQETQYF,TRBV7-2,TRBD2,-,TRBJ2-5
TGTGCCAGCAGCTTGGGGGGATGGGGCAATCAGCCCCAGCATTTT,CASSLGGWGNQPQHF,TRBV5-6,-,-,TRBJ1-5
TGTGCCAGCAGCTCAAGTGGACAGGGCCGCTATGGCTACACCTTC,CASSSSGQGRYGYTF,TRBV9,TRBD1,-,TRBJ1-2
TGTGCCAGCAGCCCAGGGGGACAAGGGTTAGTCCAAGAGACCCAGTACTTC,CASSPGGQGLVQETQYF,TRBV7-2,TRBD1,-,TRBJ2-5
TGCGCCAGCAGCTTGGAACAGGGGTACTATAATTCACCCCTCCACTTT,CASSLEQGYYNSPLHF,TRBV5-1,TRBD1,-,TRBJ1-6
TGTGCCATCAGTGGGACTAGCGGGCGCTACAATGAGCAGTTCTTC,CAISGTSGRYNEQFF,TRBV10-3,TRBD2,once,TRBJ2-1
TGTGCCAGCAGCTACAATCCAGCGGGGAGCACAGATACGCAGTATTTT,CASSYNPAGSTDTQYF,TRBV5-5,TRBD2,once,TRBJ2-3
TGTGCCAGCTCCCCGACAGGAGGCATAATCACTGGGGCCAACGTCCTGACTTTC,CASSPTGGIITGANVLTF,TRBV21-1,-,-,TRBJ2-6
TGTGCCAGCAGGGGGTGGGGGGCTGGGCGCGAGACCCAGTACTTC,CASRGWGAGRETQYF,TRBV27,-,-,TRBJ2-5
TGCAGTGCTAGTCCCGGGAATGAGCAGTTCTTC,CSASPGNEQFF,TRBV20-1,-,once,TRBJ2-1
TGTGCCAGCAACCCCGGACTAGCGGGGCGCCAAGAGACCCAGTACTTC,CASNPGLAGRQETQYF,TRBV6-1,TRBD2,-,TRBJ2-5
TGTGCCAGCAGTTACGAGGGCTCAAACACCGGGGAGCTGTTTTTT,CASSYEGSNTGELFF,TRBV6-5,-,-,TRBJ2-2
TGTGCCAGCACCCGACTAGATCCGGGCACCGGGGAGCTGTTTTTT,CASTRLDPGTGELFF,TRBV6-1,-,-,TRBJ2-2
TGTGCCAGCAGCTTGAACCGTGGGGGAGAGACCCAGTACTTC,CASSLNRGGETQYF,TRBV5-4,-,once,TRBJ2-5
TGTGCCAGTAGCGGGTCCCCCGGGGGGAATCAGCCCCAGCATTTT,CASSGSPGGNQPQHF,TRBV19,-,-,TRBJ1-5
TGTGCCTGGAGCGGACTAGCGGGGGCCACAGATACGCAGTATTTT,CAWSGLAGATDTQYF,TRBV30,TRBD2,once,TRBJ2-3
TGTGCCTGGAGTTCGACAGGGGCTTCTGGGGGAAAACTGTTTTTT,CAWSSTGASGGKLFF,TRBV30,TRBD1,-,TRBJ1-4
TGTGCCACCCAGAGGGTGGAGCAGTACTTC,CATQRVEQYF,TRBV28,-,-,TRBJ2-7
TGTGCCAGTAGTAGAAGGGTAAGAGACACTGAAGCTTTCTTT,CASSRRVRDTEAFF,TRBV19,-,-,TRBJ1-1
TGCAGCGTTGAGGGGGGGCACTATGGCTACACCTTC,CSVEGGHYGYTF,TRBV29-1,-,-,TRBJ1-2
TGTGCCAGCAGATCCGGACAGGGGGCTAGATCACCCCTCCACTTT,CASRSGQGARSPLHF,TRBV12-3/TRBV12-4,TRBD1,-,TRBJ1-6
TGCAGTGCCAGGACAGGGTTTGATGAAAAACTGTTTTTT,CSARTGFDEKLFF,TRBV20-1,TRBD1,-,TRBJ1-4
TGTGCCAGCTCACCTCAGCTACAGGGGGACTATGGCTACACCTTC,CASSPQLQGDYGYTF,TRBV18,TRBD1,-,TRBJ1-2
TGTGCCAGCAGGGGACTGGGTTGGCAAGAGACCCAGTACTTC,CASRGLGWQETQYF,TRBV6-5,-,-,TRBJ2-5
TGCAGTGCTAGAGACTCTAGGGTTGTCGCTGAAGCTTTCTTT,CSARDSRVVAEAFF,TRBV20-1,-,-,TRBJ1-1
TGTGCCAGCAGCTTAACACCGACAGGGGTCACAGATACGCAGTATTTT,CASSLTPTGVTDTQYF,TRBV7-3,TRBD1,once,TRBJ2-3
TGTGCCTGGAGTGTCGTGCGGGGGGCCCTCGTCCTGACTTTC,CAWSVVRGALVLTF,TRBV30,TRBD2,-,TRBJ2-6
TGTGCCAGCAGTCCCGGACAGGGGTGGACTGAAGCTTTCTTT,CASSPGQGWTEAFF,TRBV12-3/TRBV12-4,TRBD1,-,TRBJ1-1
TGCAGTGCGACATCGGGGGGGCGCACAGATACGCAGTATTTT,CSATSGGRTDTQYF,TRBV20-1,TRBD2,-,TRBJ2-3
TGTGCCAGCAGCTTGATGGGACAGACCAACACTGAAGCTTTCTTT,CASSLMGQTNTEAFF,TRBV5-4,TRBD1,-,TRBJ1-1
TGTGCCAGCAGCCAAGATACCCTTAGCTACGAGCAGTACTTC,CASSQDTLSYEQYF,TRBV3-1,-,-,TRBJ2-7
TGTGCCGCTCGGGCTTCAGGGACCAATGAGCAGTTCTTC,CAARASGTNEQFF,TRBV28,-,-,TRBJ2-1
TGTGCCAGCAGCCTGAGGGGAGGCAGAAACACCATATATTTT,CASSLRGGRNTIYF,TRBV3-1,-,-,TRBJ1-3
TGTGCCAGCAGCTTCCCCAAAGGGAACAGCTCCTACAATGAGCAGTTCTTC,CASSFPKGNSSYNEQFF,TRBV7-9,-,once,TRBJ2-1
TGTGCCTGGAGTGGTCGGCCGCCCAAAGGCCCCCGGATAGCGGGGGGGTCCTACAATGAGCAGTTCTTC,CAWSGRPPKGPRIAGGSYNEQFF,TRBV30,TRBD2,once,TRBJ2-1
TGTGCCAGCAGTCTGTCGGGGAGCTCCTATAATTCACCCCTCCACTTT,CASSLSGSSYNSPLHF,TRBV25-1,-,-,TRBJ1-6
TGTGCCAGCAGTTACGGGAGGAATCAGCCCCAGCATTTT,CASSYGRNQPQHF,TRBV6-5,-,-,TRBJ1-5
TGCAGTGCTAGAGGCCTCCGGGCTCAGCGAGAGACCCAGTACTTC,CSARGLRAQRETQYF,TRBV20-1,-,-,TRBJ2-5
TGTGCCAGCAGCCCCCTCCTGGGGGCACCCTACAATGAGCAGTTCTTC,CASSPLLGAPYNEQFF,TRBV4-2,-,-,TRBJ2-1
TGTGCCAGCAGCCAAGAACACAGGGGCACCGGGGAGCTGTTTTTT,CASSQEHRGTGELFF,TRBV3-1,TRBD1,-,TRBJ2-2
TGTGCCAGCAGCCTAACGTCGGGACAGGGGATGAATGAGCAGTTCTTC,CASSLTSGQGMNEQFF,TRBV7-9,TRBD1,-,TRBJ2-1
TGCAGTGCTAGTAGCGGGTTTAACACTGAAGCTTTCTTT,CSASSGFNTEAFF,TRBV20-1,-,-,TRBJ1-1
TGCGCCAGCAGCTTGGGACAGAACGCTAATTCACCCCTCCACTTT,CASSLGQNANSPLHF,TRBV5-1,-,-,TRBJ1-6
TGTGCCTGGAGTGCTGACAGGGACACTGAAGCTTTCTTT,CAWSADRDTEAFF,TRBV30,TRBD1,-,TRBJ1-1